Included here is one TCR beta chain sequence, with context. It has no known antigen specificity. No much larger clone exists at a distance of one base, and base qualities are not known. Whole blood was collected in K2EDTA tubes by collaborating institutions according to the institutions' own protocols. For TCRbeta analysis, collaborators shipped samples in one of three forms: frozen whole blood, isolated PBMCs, or DNA extracted from either of those sample types. The sample comes from a study of blood T cell repertoires in COVID-19 (dated by TCRdb to 2020 to 2022). Some background on the complete study: Samples covering the acute and convalescent phases of COVID-19 were provided by collaborators in the United States, Italy and Spain. The material from the prospective study consisted of cDNA or gDNA derived from T cells, B-cell-depleted T cells, or PBMCs. Deeply sampled blood TCRbeta repertoires from subjects exposed to, actively infected with, or recovered from COVID-19 were included in the dataset. The repertoires were released in a freely available public database meant as a resource for research on the immune response to SARS-CoV-2. Samples came from the ongoing ImmuneRACE study (first 160 participants) plus 1,254 subjects from 6 global collaborators. Where available, HLA class I and class II types were taken from metadata supplied by the sample provider and were not determined by assay-based typing. Sample metadata almost always included a de-identified subject ID, COVID-19 status, age in years and sex.

TCRbeta CDR3 regions were amplified from genomic DNA by means of the immunoSEQ Assay, a bias-controlled multiplex PCR. Concerning the study's data processing: Within the assay, amplification of reference gene primers was used to estimate how many nucleated cells each sample contained. To quantify the absolute abundance of each unique TCRbeta CDR3 rearrangement, sequence reads were collapsed and filtered. For each sample, productive Simpson clonality was calculated as the square root of Simpson's diversity index across productive rearrangements. TCRdb took this table from immuneACCESS and kept in-frame rearrangements with V and J called. Such tables lack part of the clones; where checked against another copy, unresolved V genes explain under half of the gap, and the rest is unexplained. V and J calls and clone size are as listed in that table; D and trimming were resolved from the DNA. Here the sample has 210,000 or so clones; around 86% occur a single time. The ten largest make up around 5.1% of the sample.

Broad study findings and their caveats: How much clinical and demographic metadata was included differed by source and by participant, and the metadata was provided uncurated.

The receptor was derived from a human donor in a cohort sampled during active COVID-19. The sample consisted of peripheral blood.

The DNA sequence is as follows: TGTGCCAGCAGCGTAATAGACAGGCCGAGCACCGGGGAGCTGTTTTTT. It specifies CASSVIDRPSTGELFF. The rearrangement joined TRBV9 to TRBJ2-2; TRBD1 is a possible D gene, resting on 6 matching bases. Taken from cysteine to phenylalanine, the CDR3 has 16 residues. This entry keeps only the CDR3 DNA: 48 bases, framed from base 1. Between the V and J ends, shortened by 1 base and 4 bases respectively, the junction contains 14 bases. CDR1 SGDLS and CDR2 YYNGEE were looked up in the germline V gene.